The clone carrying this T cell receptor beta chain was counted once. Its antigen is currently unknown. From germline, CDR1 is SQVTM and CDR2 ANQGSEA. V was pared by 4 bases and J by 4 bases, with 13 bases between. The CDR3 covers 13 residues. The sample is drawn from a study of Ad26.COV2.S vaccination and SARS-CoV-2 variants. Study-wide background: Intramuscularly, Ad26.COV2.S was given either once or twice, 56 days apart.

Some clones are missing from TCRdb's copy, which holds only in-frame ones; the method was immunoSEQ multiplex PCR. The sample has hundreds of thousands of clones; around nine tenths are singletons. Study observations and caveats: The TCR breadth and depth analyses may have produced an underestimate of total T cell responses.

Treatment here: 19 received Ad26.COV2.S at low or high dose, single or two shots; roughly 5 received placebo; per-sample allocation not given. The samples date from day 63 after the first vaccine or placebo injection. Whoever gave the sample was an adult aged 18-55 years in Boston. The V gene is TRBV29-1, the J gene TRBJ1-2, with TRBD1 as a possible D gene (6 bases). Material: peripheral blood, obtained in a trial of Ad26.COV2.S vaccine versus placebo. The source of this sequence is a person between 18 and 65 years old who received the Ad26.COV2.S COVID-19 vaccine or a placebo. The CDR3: CSVGARGVYGYTF. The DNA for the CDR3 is TGCAGCGTTGGTGCCAGGGGAGTCTATGGCTACACCTTC. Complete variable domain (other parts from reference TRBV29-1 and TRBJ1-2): SAVISQKPSRDICQRGTSLTIQCQVDSQVTMMFWYRQQPGQSLTLIATANQGSEATYESGFVIDKFPISRPNLTFSTLTVSNMSPEDSSIYLCSVGARGVYGYTFGSGTRLTVV.